The source of this T cell receptor beta chain is a study of cytomegalovirus exposure and HLA in healthy donors. The study's findings and limits: High specificity and sensitivity for cytomegalovirus status were reported for the classifier. Compared with the approximately 700-donor mean, an Asian-associated ancestry cluster reportedly had fewer N-insertions, according to a later analysis.

Germline V gene sequence: CDR1 SGHNT, CDR2 YYREEE (reference sequence). Trimming stripped 0 bases from V and 5 bases from J, with 11 bases between. The CDR3 spans 15 residues. Both 60 Vbeta primers and 13 Jbeta primers went into the PCR. TCRdb's table, derived via immunoSEQ multiplex PCR, lists solely in-frame clones and lacks some. The sample holds 120,000 or so clones, 60% to 85% seen once. Regarding this clone: The target antigen is unknown.

The chain combines TRBV5-4 with TRBJ1-4; D uncertain. The receptor was derived from a woman in her fifties or sixties in good health and CMV-seropositive. Source material: PBMCs. The CDR3 is CASSLGRGSNEKLFF. The CDR3 DNA reads TGTGCCAGCAGCTTGGGTCGGGGATCAAATGAAAAACTGTTTTTT.